The source of this T cell receptor beta chain is a study of cytomegalovirus exposure and HLA in healthy donors. Study-wide points: Roughly uniform depth of sequencing across donors was assumed in presence/absence analyses. Follow-up analysis found HLA locus-dependent TCR association rates, highest for DRB1 and lowest for HLA-C. CMV serostatus was the only recorded immune exposure for donors. Being productive about 87% or about 30% of the time was typical of most TCR beta V segments in an earlier analysis.

This CDR3 spans 13 amino acids. Germline CDR1 reads MNHNY; CDR2 reads SVGAGI (reference sequence). V lost 0 bases to trimming and J lost 6 bases, with 8 bases between them. In regard to this clone: Its antigen is currently unknown.

Primers included in the PCR were 60 Vbeta and 13 Jbeta primers. Clones were sequenced by immunoSEQ multiplex PCR, and TCRdb holds only the in-frame ones, with some missing. The data show 150,000 to 200,000 clones, with 80% to 85% seen just once and around 1.9% held by the top ten. The source is a woman between 18 and 30 years old in good health and CMV-seropositive. Material: PBMCs. The chain combines TRBV6-6 with TRBJ1-2; perhaps TRBD1 as D (5 bases). CDR3 residues: CASSYSGADGYTF. CDR3 sequence (DNA): TGTGCCAGCAGTTACTCTGGGGCGGATGGCTACACCTTC.